This T cell receptor (beta chain) was captured by sequencing in a study of control samples from healthy donors and cancer patients (dated by TCRdb to 2020 to 2021). V is clipped by 2 bases and J by 3 bases, and the sequence between their germline boundaries is 17 bases long. There are 18 amino acids in the CDR3, from cysteine to phenylalanine inclusive. CDR3 DNA only is kept here, 54 bases in frame from base 1. Looking up the germline V gene yields CDR1 MNHEY and CDR2 SVGEGT. This clone was seen a handful of times. Its antigen remains undetermined. No base qualities exist here, and no much larger clone lies one base off it. Library prep was done by the immunoSEQ multiplex PCR assay. In TCRdb, the immuneACCESS table is reduced to in-frame sequences with V and J assigned. These tables do not hold every clone; where another copy was compared, an unresolved V gene accounts for under half, and the others remain unexplained. This sample gives 98,000 or so clones in total; 79% of them show up just once. The leading ten clones occupy over 9.5% of the sample.

This chain is built from TRBV6-2 or TRBV6-3 and TRBJ1-6; the D gene cannot be resolved reliably. This TCR was sampled from a woman under 40 in good health. The sequenced sample was blood. The CDR3 sequence is CASSYPPRTRLYNSPLHF. Read as DNA, the sequence is TGTGCCAGCAGTTACCCCCCTCGGACGCGGCTCTATAATTCACCCCTCCACTTT.